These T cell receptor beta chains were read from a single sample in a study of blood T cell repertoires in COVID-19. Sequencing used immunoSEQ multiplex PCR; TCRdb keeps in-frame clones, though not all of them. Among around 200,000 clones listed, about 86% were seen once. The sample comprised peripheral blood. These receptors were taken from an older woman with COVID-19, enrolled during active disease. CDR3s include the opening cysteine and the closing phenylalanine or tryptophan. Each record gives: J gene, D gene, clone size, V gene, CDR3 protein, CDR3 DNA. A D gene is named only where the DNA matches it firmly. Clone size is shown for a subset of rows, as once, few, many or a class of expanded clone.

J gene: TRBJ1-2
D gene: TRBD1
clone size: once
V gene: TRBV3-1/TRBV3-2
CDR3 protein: CASSQGRTGGDGYTF
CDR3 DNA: TGTGCCAGCAGCCAAGGAAGGACAGGGGGCGATGGCTACACCTTC

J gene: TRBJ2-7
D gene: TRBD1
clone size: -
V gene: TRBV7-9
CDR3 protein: CASSPGQGYEQYF
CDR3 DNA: TGTGCCAGCAGCCCAGGACAGGGCTACGAGCAGTACTTC

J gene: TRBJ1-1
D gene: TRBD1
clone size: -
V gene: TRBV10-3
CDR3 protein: CAISLDRGWTEAFF
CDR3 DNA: TGTGCCATCAGTCTGGACAGGGGGTGGACTGAAGCTTTCTTT

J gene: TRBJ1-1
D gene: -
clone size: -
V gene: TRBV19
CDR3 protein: CASRDLRDTEAFF
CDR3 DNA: TGTGCCAGTCGGGACTTAAGGGACACTGAAGCTTTCTTT

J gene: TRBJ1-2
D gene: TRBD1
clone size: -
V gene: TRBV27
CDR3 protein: CASSRTGGNYGYTF
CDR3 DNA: TGTGCCAGCAGTAGGACAGGGGGAAACTATGGCTACACCTTC

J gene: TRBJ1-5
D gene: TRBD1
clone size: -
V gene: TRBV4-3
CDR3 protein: CASSQDPGQANQPQHF
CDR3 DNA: TGCGCCAGCAGCCAAGACCCGGGACAGGCTAATCAGCCCCAGCATTTT

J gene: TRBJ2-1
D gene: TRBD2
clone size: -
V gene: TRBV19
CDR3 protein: CASSPLLRLAVNYNEQFF
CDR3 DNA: TGTGCCAGTAGTCCGTTACTTAGACTAGCGGTTAACTACAATGAGCAGTTCTTC

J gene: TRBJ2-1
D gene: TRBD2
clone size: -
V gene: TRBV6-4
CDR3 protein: CASSDSTAGGFEQFF
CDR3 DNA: TGTGCCAGCAGTGACTCTACGGCGGGAGGGTTTGAGCAGTTCTTC

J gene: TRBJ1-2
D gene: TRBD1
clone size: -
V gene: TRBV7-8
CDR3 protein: CASSWDSRYGYTF
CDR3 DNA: TGTGCCAGCAGCTGGGACAGTCGGTATGGCTACACCTTC

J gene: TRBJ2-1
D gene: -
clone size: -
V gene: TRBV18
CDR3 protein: CASSPSRYEQFF
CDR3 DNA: TGTGCCAGCTCACCGTCGAGGTATGAGCAGTTCTTC

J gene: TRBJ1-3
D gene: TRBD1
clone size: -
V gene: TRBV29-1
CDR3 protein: CSVGQGASGNTIYF
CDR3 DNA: TGCAGCGTTGGACAGGGGGCTTCTGGAAACACCATATATTTT

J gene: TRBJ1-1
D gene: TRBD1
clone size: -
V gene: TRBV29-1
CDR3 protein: CSVVVRGSDTEAFF
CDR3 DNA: TGCAGCGTAGTCGTCAGGGGGAGCGACACTGAAGCTTTCTTT

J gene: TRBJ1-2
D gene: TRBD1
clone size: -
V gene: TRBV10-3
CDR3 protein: CAISEATGANYGYTF
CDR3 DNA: TGTGCCATCAGTGAGGCGACAGGGGCCAACTATGGCTACACCTTC

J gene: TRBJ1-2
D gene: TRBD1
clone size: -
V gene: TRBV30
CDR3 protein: CAWSRQGAYGYTF
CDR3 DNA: TGTGCCTGGAGTCGACAGGGGGCCTATGGCTACACCTTC

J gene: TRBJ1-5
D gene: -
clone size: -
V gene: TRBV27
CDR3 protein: CASSLSDSSTPQHF
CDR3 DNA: TGTGCCAGCAGTTTATCCGACAGCTCCACGCCCCAGCATTTT

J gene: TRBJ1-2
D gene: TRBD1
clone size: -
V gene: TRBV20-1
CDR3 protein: CSAGTGNGYTF
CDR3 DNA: TGCAGTGCTGGGACAGGGAATGGCTACACCTTC

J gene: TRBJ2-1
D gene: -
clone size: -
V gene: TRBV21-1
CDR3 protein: CASSKVYRSYNEQFF
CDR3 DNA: TGTGCCAGCAGCAAAGTTTACAGGAGCTACAATGAGCAGTTCTTC

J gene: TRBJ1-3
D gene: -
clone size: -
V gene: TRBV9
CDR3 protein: CASSRRLQGRPEAGNTIYF
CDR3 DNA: TGTGCCAGCAGTCGTAGGTTGCAGGGAAGACCTGAGGCTGGAAACACCATATATTTT

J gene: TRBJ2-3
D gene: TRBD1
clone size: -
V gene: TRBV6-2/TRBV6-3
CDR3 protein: CASSYDPTGATDTQYF
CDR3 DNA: TGTGCCAGCAGTTACGATCCGACAGGGGCCACAGATACGCAGTATTTT

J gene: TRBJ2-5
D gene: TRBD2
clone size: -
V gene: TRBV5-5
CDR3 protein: CASRVAGGQETQYF
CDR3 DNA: TGTGCCAGCAGGGTAGCGGGAGGACAAGAGACCCAGTACTTC

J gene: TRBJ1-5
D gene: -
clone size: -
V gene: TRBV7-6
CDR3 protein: CASSLDRNQPQHF
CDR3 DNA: TGTGCCAGCAGCTTAGACAGAAATCAGCCCCAGCATTTT

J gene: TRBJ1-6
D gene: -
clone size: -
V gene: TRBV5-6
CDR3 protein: CASSLGLRSSYNSPLHF
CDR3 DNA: TGTGCCAGCAGCTTGGGACTAAGGAGCTCCTATAATTCACCCCTCCACTTT

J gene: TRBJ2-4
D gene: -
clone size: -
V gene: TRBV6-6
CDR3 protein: CASSRRTELAKNIQYF
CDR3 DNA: TGTGCCAGCAGCCGCAGGACAGAGCTAGCCAAAAACATTCAGTACTTC

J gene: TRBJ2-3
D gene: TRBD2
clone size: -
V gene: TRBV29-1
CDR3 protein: CSVDLRGGTDTQYF
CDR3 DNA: TGCAGCGTTGATTTGCGGGGGGGCACAGATACGCAGTATTTT

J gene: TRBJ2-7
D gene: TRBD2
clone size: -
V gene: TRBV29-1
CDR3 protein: CSVATGTSSYEQYF
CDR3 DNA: TGCAGCGTCGCCACCGGGACTAGCTCCTACGAGCAGTACTTC

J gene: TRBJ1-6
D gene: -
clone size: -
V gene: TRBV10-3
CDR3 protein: CAISESPGTSNSPLHF
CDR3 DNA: TGTGCCATCAGTGAGTCTCCGGGGACTTCTAATTCACCCCTCCACTTT